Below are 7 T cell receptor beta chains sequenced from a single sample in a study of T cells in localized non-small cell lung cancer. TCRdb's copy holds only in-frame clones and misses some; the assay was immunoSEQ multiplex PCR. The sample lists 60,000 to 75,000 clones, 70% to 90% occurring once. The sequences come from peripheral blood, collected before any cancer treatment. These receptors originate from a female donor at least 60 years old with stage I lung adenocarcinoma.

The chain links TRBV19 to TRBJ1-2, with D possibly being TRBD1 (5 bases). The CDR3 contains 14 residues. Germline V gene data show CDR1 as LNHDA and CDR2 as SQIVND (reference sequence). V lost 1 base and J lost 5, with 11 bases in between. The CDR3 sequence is CASSIVLREYGYTF. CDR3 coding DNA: TGTGCCAGTAGTATAGTCCTCAGGGAATATGGCTACACCTTC.

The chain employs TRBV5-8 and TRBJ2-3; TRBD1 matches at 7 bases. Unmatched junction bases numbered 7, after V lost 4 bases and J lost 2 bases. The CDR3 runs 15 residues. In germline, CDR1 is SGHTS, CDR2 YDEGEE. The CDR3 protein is CASSAGDRDTDTQYF. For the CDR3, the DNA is TGTGCCAGCAGCGCCGGGGACAGAGACACAGATACGCAGTATTTT.

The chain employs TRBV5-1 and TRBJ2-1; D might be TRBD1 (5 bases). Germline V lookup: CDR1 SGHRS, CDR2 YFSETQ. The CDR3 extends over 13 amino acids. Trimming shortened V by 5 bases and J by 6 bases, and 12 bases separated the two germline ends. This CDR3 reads CASSMTVFNEQFF. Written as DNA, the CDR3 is TGCGCCAGCAGTATGACAGTCTTCAATGAGCAGTTCTTC.

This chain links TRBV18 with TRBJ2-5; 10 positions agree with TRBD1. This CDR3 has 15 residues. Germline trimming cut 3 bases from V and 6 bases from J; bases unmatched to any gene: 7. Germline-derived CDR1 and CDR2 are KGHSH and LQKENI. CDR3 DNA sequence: TGTGCCAGCTCACCTTCGGGACAGGGGAAAAAGACCCAGTACTTC. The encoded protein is CASSPSGQGKKTQYF.

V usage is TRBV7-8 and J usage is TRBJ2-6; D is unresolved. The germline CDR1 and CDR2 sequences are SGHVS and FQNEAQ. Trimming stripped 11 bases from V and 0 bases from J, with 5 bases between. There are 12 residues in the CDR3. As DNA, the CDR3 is TGTGCCTCGATCTCTGGGGCCAACGTCCTGACTTTC. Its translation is CASISGANVLTF.

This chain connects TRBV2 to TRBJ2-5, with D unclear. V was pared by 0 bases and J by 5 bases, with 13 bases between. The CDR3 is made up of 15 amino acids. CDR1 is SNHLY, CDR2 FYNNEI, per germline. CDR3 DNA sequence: TGTGCCAGCAGTGAAGCGCCCGTCGGATGGGAGACCCAGTACTTC. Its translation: CASSEAPVGWETQYF.

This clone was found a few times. This chain's CDR3 is CASSFASGQETQYF. The CDR3 nucleotides read TGTGCCAGCAGCTTCGCTAGCGGGCAAGAGACCCAGTACTTC. The chain recombines TRBV7-2 with TRBJ2-5; 8 bases are a match to TRBD2. Trimming removed 3 bases from V and 2 bases from J; junction bases left unmatched: 2. The CDR3 has 14 residues. Germline lookup yields CDR1 SGHTA and CDR2 FQGNSA. The variable domain in full, completed from reference TRBV7-2 and TRBJ2-5, reads GAGVSQSPSNKVTEKGKDVELRCDPISGHTALYWYRQSLGQGLEFLIYFQGNSAPDKSGLPSDRFSAERTGGSVSTLTIQRTQQEDSAVYLCASSFASGQETQYFGPGTRLLVL.